This T cell receptor (beta chain) is from a study of post-analysis software for immune sequencing data. Germline assignment: CDR1 SGHTA and CDR2 FQGTGA. CDR3 length: 14 amino acids. Overall study results and limits: Those samples that were prepared in the same batch co-clustered strongly by F measure. Among roughly 5 TRBV segments more frequent in patients than controls were TRBV5-6, TRBV5-1 and TRBV20-1.

This clonotype was recorded a few times. The antigen remains unidentified. At one of its ends the junction is not consistent with the germline gene, which may arise from a read error. Libraries were made from TCR beta cDNA, and they carried unique molecular identifiers. In TCRdb, the PCR reads were re-called with MiXCR into one record per CDR3 protein. The table lists hundreds of thousands of distinct CDR3 sequences, roughly three fifths of them singletons. The sequencing sample was made of blood. The receptor was derived from a girl aged 2-10 years with multiple sclerosis. This chain links TRBV7-3 with TRBJ2-1, with D perhaps TRBD1 (6 bases). The CDR3 sequence is CASRQGNGYNEQFF. CDR3 DNA: TGCGCCAGCAGGCAGGGGAATGGGTACAATGAGCAGTTCTTC.